Presented here are 21 T cell receptor beta chains from one specimen sequenced in a study of blood T cell repertoires in COVID-19. Some clones are missing from TCRdb's copy, which holds only in-frame ones; the method was immunoSEQ multiplex PCR. The table records 56,000 or so clones, roughly 89% of them present only once. Sequencing input: peripheral blood. These receptor sequences come from a woman aged 55-70 years with COVID-19, enrolled during active disease.

A single count supports this clone. The CDR3 spells CASSIGRGLRQPQHF. CDR3 DNA sequence: TGTGCCAGTAGTATAGGCAGGGGGCTACGTCAGCCCCAGCATTTT. This chain links TRBV19 with TRBJ1-5; TRBD1 matches 8 bases. The CDR3 contains 15 residues. Germline V CDR1 and CDR2: LNHDA, SQIVND (reference sequence). The junction had 5 bases not matched to a gene; V was cut back by 1 base and J by 6 bases.

CDR3 sequence: CASSEGASGTLTYEQYF. The DNA of the CDR3 is TGTGCCAGCAGCGAAGGGGCTAGCGGGACCCTGACCTACGAGCAGTACTTC. The rearrangement joins TRBV7-8 to TRBJ2-7; 9 bases align to TRBD2. Germline V gives CDR1 SGHVS, CDR2 FQNEAQ. This CDR3 region has 17 residues. J was trimmed by 2 bases and V by 5 bases; bases with no gene match: 13.

J is TRBJ1-1 and V is TRBV12-5, with no clear D. CDR1 is LGHNT, CDR2 FRNRAP, per germline. The CDR3 loop spans 14 amino acids. The V and J ends lost 1 base and 0 bases respectively, with 6 bases between them. This chain's CDR3 is CASGLARLNTEAFF. The CDR3 DNA is TGTGCTAGTGGTTTGGCGAGGTTGAACACTGAAGCTTTCTTT.

This chain uses TRBV4-1 with TRBJ1-1; D gene uncertain. This CDR3 has 13 amino acids. Per the germline V gene, CDR1 is MGHRA and CDR2 is YSYEKL. Trimming shortened V by 1 base and J by 6 bases, and 9 bases separated the two germline ends. The CDR3 sequence is CASSQVRDSEAFF. As DNA, the CDR3 is TGCGCCAGCAGCCAAGTGAGGGATTCTGAAGCTTTCTTT.

The rearrangement links TRBV19 to TRBJ1-5, with D possibly being TRBD1 (5 bases). Germline loops: CDR1 LNHDA, CDR2 SQIVND (reference sequence). The CDR3 length is 15 residues. Trimming removed 8 bases from V and 5 bases from J, with 19 bases in between. The CDR3 here is CASDDRPGGYQPQHF. CDR3 DNA: TGTGCCAGTGATGACAGACCGGGGGGGTATCAGCCCCAGCATTTT.

This rearrangement joins TRBV18 to TRBJ1-2; TRBD1 matches 7 bases. The CDR3 runs to 14 residues. In germline, CDR1 is KGHSH, CDR2 LQKENI. V shed 0 bases, J shed 6 bases, and the junction held 4 bases outside the gene matches. The CDR3 region has the DNA TGTGCCAGCTCACCACCGCCAGGGGGAGATGGCTACACCTTC. This codes for CASSPPPGGDGYTF.

This clone was seen more than once but under ten times. J is TRBJ1-2 and V is TRBV6-5, with TRBD1 matching over 7 bases. From germline, CDR1 is MNHEY and CDR2 SVGAGI. The CDR3 runs 13 residues. V shed 5 bases, J shed 8 bases, and the junction held 8 bases outside the gene matches. CDR3 sequence (DNA): TGTGCCAGCAGTCCTCAACAGGGGTTAGGCTACACCTTC. Translation gives CASSPQQGLGYTF.

This chain connects TRBV5-4 to TRBJ2-1; 9 nucleotides match TRBD2. The V and J ends lost 4 bases and 3 bases, in that order; junction bases with no gene match: 8. The CDR3 has 16 residues. CDR1 and CDR2 from the germline V gene are SGHNT and YYREEE (reference sequence). The CDR3 coding sequence is TGTGCCAGCAGCCCCGAGGGAGCGGGGGGCTACAATGAGCAGTTCTTC. Amino acids: CASSPEGAGGYNEQFF.

The sample holds one count of this clone. This sequence joins TRBV5-1 and TRBJ2-1, with a tentative D call TRBD2 (5 bases). The CDR3 covers 13 residues. V lost 2 bases, J lost 6 bases, and 9 bases lay in between. From germline, CDR1 is SGHRS and CDR2 YFSETQ. DNA of the CDR3: TGCGCCAGCAGCTTACCGGGAAGCAATGAGCAGTTCTTC. Protein product: CASSLPGSNEQFF. Full variable domain (outside the CDR3, taken from reference TRBV5-1 and TRBJ2-1): KAGVTQTPRYLIKTRGQQVTLSCSPISGHRSVSWYQQTPGQGLQFLFEYFSETQRNKGNFPGRFSGRQFSNSRSEMNVSTLELGDSALYLCASSLPGSNEQFFGPGTRLTVL.

The table lists this clone with a count of one. The V call is TRBV20-1, the J call TRBJ1-2, with unresolved D. CDR3 size: 11 residues. Per germline, CDR1 DFQATT and CDR2 SNEGSKA (reference sequence). V gave up 8 bases and J gave up 6 bases, with 13 bases separating them. The CDR3 DNA sequence: TGCAGTCCCGTCGGGGTTGATGGCTACACCTTC. This encodes CSPVGVDGYTF.

The CDR3 nucleotides are TGTGCCAGTAGTATCCAGGGACAGTTCTATGGCTACACCTTC. Its protein is CASSIQGQFYGYTF. This rearrangement joins TRBV19 to TRBJ1-2; 7 nucleotides agree with TRBD1. The CDR3 runs to 14 residues. The ends lost 3 bases at V and 4 bases at J; junction bases unmatched: 5. Germline V CDR1 and CDR2: LNHDA, SQIVND (reference sequence).

The chain couples TRBV4-2 to TRBJ2-1, with D tentatively TRBD2 (6 bases). V was shortened by 3 bases and J by 11 bases, with 8 bases between the two germline ends. CDR1 is LGHNA and CDR2 is YNFKEQ in the germline V gene. The CDR3 extends over 11 amino acids. This CDR3 is CASSQGGQQFF. In nucleotides, the CDR3 is TGTGCCAGCAGCCAGGGAGGTCAGCAGTTCTTC.

V and J are TRBV15 and TRBJ1-1; 7 positions match TRBD1. With 5 bases clipped from V and 4 bases from J, the junction kept 7 bases outside the gene matches. In germline, CDR1 is LNHNV, CDR2 YYDKDF (reference sequence). This CDR3 is 14 amino acids long. The CDR3 here is CATSPPSGGTEAFF. CDR3 bases: TGTGCCACCAGCCCCCCTTCAGGGGGCACTGAAGCTTTCTTT.

V gene TRBV9 combines with J gene TRBJ1-4, with D tentatively TRBD1 (6 bases). The V end lost 5 bases, the J end lost 7 bases, and 15 bases lay between the germline ends. CDR1 is SGDLS and CDR2 is YYNGEE in the germline V gene. CDR3 length: 14 residues. Written as DNA, the CDR3 is TGTGCCAGCAGTAGACAGGTTTTAAGTGAAAAACTGTTTTTT. Its translation is CASSRQVLSEKLFF.

This clone was detected once. The chain links TRBV25-1 to TRBJ1-4, with TRBD1 matching 11 bases. Germline trimming cut 3 bases from V and 10 bases from J; bases unmatched to any gene: 4. Germline loops: CDR1 MGHDK, CDR2 SYGVNS. This CDR3 region has 14 residues. The CDR3 bases are TGTGCCAGCAGTGAGGGACAGGGGGAGGGAAAACTGTTTTTT. This sequence encodes CASSEGQGEGKLFF.

The rearrangement uses TRBV19 and TRBJ2-7; 13 bases match TRBD2. The CDR3 is 17 amino acids. J was trimmed by 3 bases and V by 5 bases; bases with no gene match: 10. CDR1 is LNHDA, CDR2 SQIVND, per germline (reference sequence). The CDR3 DNA follows: TGTGCCAGTAGTCCGAGGACTAGCGGGAGAGGGGGCTACGAGCAGTACTTC. It specifies CASSPRTSGRGGYEQYF.

A few counts support this clone. Written as DNA, the CDR3 is TGTGCCAGCCGGGTCGGCGGAAGCTCCTACAATGAGCAGTTCTTC. It codes for CASRVGGSSYNEQFF. The chain links TRBV2 to TRBJ2-1; D ambiguous. Trimming shortened V by 8 bases and J by 0 bases, and 14 bases separated the two germline ends. CDR1 is SNHLY and CDR2 is FYNNEI in the germline V gene. The CDR3 is 15 amino acids.

The chain couples TRBV13 to TRBJ2-7; 9 bases map to TRBD1. The CDR3 loop spans 14 amino acids. The V segment lost 6 bases and the J segment 6 bases; nucleotides outside the gene matches: 9. CDR1 and CDR2 from the germline V gene are PRHDT and FYEKMQ (reference sequence). As DNA, the CDR3 is TGTGCCAGCAGACCGACCGGGACAGGGTTCGAGCAGTACTTC. This translates into CASRPTGTGFEQYF.

For the CDR3, the DNA is TGTGCCAGCAGCGAGTCGACAGCCTCCTACGAGCAGTACTTC. It specifies CASSESTASYEQYF. The gene calls are TRBV7-2 and TRBJ2-7, with D perhaps matching TRBD1 (5 bases). Trimming cost V 5 bases and J 0 bases, with 11 bases left between them. The CDR3 has 14 amino acids. Looked up from germline, CDR1 is SGHTA and CDR2 is FQGNSA.

This chain links TRBV19 with TRBJ2-5; 9 bases match TRBD1. Losses at the gene ends were 3 bases for V and 4 bases for J; bases not matched to a gene: 9. The CDR3 loop spans 16 amino acids. The germline V gene has CDR1 LNHDA and CDR2 SQIVND (reference sequence). CDR3 sequence (DNA): TGTGCCAGTAGTATCGGGGGACAGGGCATGGGAGAGACCCAGTACTTC. This codes for CASSIGGQGMGETQYF.

V is TRBV4-3 and J is TRBJ2-5, with D maybe TRBD1 (6 bases). The CDR3 runs to 13 residues. V was pared by 5 bases and J by 5 bases, with 12 bases between. Germline V gene sequence: CDR1 LGHNA, CDR2 YSLEER. The CDR3 loop reads CASSYRQDETQYF. The CDR3 DNA reads as TGCGCCAGCAGCTATAGACAGGACGAGACCCAGTACTTC.